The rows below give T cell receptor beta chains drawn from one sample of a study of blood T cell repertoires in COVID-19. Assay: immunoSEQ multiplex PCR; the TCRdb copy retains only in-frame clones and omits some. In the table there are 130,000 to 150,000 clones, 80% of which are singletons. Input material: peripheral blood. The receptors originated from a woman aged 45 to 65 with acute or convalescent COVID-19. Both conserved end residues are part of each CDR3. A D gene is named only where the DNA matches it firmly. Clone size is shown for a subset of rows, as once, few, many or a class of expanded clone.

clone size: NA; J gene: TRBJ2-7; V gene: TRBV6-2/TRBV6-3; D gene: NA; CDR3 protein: CASSKPRGFESYEQYF; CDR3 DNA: TGTGCCAGCAGTAAGCCTCGCGGGTTTGAGTCCTACGAGCAGTACTTC
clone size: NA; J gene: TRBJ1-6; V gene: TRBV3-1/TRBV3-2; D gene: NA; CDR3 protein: CASTQGYAGESSLHF; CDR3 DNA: TGTGCCAGCACCCAAGGTTATGCAGGGGAAAGTTCCCTCCACTTT
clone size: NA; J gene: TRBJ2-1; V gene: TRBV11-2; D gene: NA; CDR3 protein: CASSPRTVRGEQFF; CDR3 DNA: TGTGCCAGCAGCCCCCGAACGGTAAGGGGTGAGCAGTTCTTC
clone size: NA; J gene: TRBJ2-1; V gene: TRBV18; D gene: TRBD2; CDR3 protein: CASSPGTSGSDEQFF; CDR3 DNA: TGTGCCAGCTCACCCGGGACTAGCGGTAGTGATGAGCAGTTCTTC
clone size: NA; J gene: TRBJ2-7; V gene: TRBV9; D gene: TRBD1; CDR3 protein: CASSATPGQVSYEQYF; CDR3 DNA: TGTGCCAGCAGCGCCACTCCGGGACAGGTCTCCTACGAGCAGTACTTC
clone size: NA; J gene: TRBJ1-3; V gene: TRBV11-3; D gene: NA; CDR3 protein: CASSGGTSSGNTIYF; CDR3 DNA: TGTGCCAGCAGCGGGGGGACTTCCTCTGGAAACACCATATATTTT
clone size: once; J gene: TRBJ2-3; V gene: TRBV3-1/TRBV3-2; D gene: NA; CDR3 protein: CASSPRGTTDTQYF; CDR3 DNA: TGTGCCAGCAGCCCGCGGGGAACCACAGATACGCAGTATTTT
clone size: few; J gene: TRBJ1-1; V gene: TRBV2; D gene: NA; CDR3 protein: CASRIRETGSTEAFF; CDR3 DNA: TGTGCCAGCAGGATCCGTGAGACAGGAAGCACTGAAGCTTTCTTT
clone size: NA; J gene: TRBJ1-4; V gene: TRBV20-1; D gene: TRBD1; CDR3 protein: CSASNFRGDEKLFF; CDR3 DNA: TGCAGTGCTAGTAATTTCAGGGGGGATGAAAAACTGTTTTTT
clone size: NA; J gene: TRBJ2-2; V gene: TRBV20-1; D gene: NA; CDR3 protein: CSASPSGRGNTGELFF; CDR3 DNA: TGCAGTGCTAGTCCCTCGGGCAGGGGGAACACCGGGGAGCTGTTTTTT
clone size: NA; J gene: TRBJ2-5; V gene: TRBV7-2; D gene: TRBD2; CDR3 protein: CASSLVSSGGQETQYF; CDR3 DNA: TGTGCCAGCAGCTTAGTGTCTAGCGGGGGACAAGAGACCCAGTACTTC
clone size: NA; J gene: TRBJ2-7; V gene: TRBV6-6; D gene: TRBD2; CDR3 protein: CASSRSGGESYEQYF; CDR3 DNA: TGTGCCAGCAGCCGATCGGGGGGGGAGTCCTACGAGCAGTACTTC
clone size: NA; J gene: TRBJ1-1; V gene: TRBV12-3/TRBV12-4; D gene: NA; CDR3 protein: CASSLMQATEAFF; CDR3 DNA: TGTGCCAGCAGTTTAATGCAGGCGACTGAAGCTTTCTTT
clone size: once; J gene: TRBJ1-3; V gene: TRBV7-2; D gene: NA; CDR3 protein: CASSLSTTGGNTIYF; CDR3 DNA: TGTGCCAGCAGCTTAAGTACGACAGGAGGAAACACCATATATTTT
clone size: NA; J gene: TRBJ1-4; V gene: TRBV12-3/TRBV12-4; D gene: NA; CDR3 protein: CASSPQGNEKLFF; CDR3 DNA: TGTGCCAGCAGTCCACAGGGTAATGAAAAACTGTTTTTT
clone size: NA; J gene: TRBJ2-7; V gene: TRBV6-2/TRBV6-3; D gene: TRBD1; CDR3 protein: CASSYDGTDYEQYF; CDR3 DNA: TGTGCCAGCAGTTACGATGGGACAGACTACGAGCAGTACTTC
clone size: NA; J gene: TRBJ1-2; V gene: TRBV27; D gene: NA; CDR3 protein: CASSTGRYGYTF; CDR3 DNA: TGTGCCAGCAGTACAGGGCGGTATGGCTACACCTTC
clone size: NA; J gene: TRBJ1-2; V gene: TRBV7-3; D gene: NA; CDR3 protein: CASSLTPTDYYGYTF; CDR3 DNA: TGTGCCAGCAGCTTAACCCCGACAGACTACTATGGCTACACCTTC
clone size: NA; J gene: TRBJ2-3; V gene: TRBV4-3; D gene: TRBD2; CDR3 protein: CASSQDGLAGSSTDTQYF; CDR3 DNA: TGCGCCAGCAGCCAAGATGGACTAGCGGGTTCTAGCACAGATACGCAGTATTTT
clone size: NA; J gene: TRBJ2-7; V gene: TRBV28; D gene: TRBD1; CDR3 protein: CASRRQGSYEQYF; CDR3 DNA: TGTGCCAGCAGGCGACAGGGGTCCTACGAGCAGTACTTC